This T cell receptor (beta chain) emerged from a study of blood T cell repertoires in COVID-19. As for the study in general: Samples taken during acute and convalescent COVID-19 were collected in the United States, Italy and Spain. Sample material is recorded as cDNA or gDNA derived from T cells, B-cell-depleted T cells, or PBMCs.

Per the authors' pipeline: Amplification with reference gene primers provided the estimates of nucleated cell counts. The protocol was immunoSEQ multiplex PCR, while the TCRdb copy is restricted to in-frame clones and leaves out a portion. From that table come the V and J calls and clone size; the DNA was used to work out D and trimming. The sample records hundreds of thousands of clones, roughly 84% being singletons. The CDR3 runs to 16 residues. Germline-derived CDR1 and CDR2 are SGHDT and YYEEEE. Losses at the gene ends were 0 bases for V and 4 bases for J; bases not matched to a gene: 7. This rearrangement joins TRBV5-6 to TRBJ2-5, with 9 bases matching TRBD1. This clonotype was obtained from a human donor in a cohort sampled during active COVID-19. The sequencing sample was made of peripheral blood. The CDR3, as DNA: TGTGCCAGCAGCTTGGGGGGACAGGGAAGAGGAGAGACCCAGTACTTC. Its translation is CASSLGGQGRGETQYF.